Below, 18 T cell receptor beta chains from the same sample are listed, as sequenced in a study of T-cell memory formation after mild COVID-19. Each CDR3 protein is one row after TCRdb ran MiXCR on the 5' RACE reads. This table has about 430,000 distinct CDR3 sequences, roughly 24% appearing once. The sequenced sample was PBMCs or a T cell subset sorted from them (not recorded which). These receptors were obtained from an adult woman who had mild COVID-19 (a few samples of this study predate the infection). Cell type and time point are not known.

This chain uses TRBV7-9 with TRBJ2-4, with D possibly TRBD2 on 6 matching bases. The CDR3 length is 16 residues. Germline CDR1 reads SEHNR; CDR2 reads FQNEAQ (reference sequence). Deletions cut 2 bases from V and 0 bases from J, with 11 bases between. The CDR3 DNA follows: TGTGCCAGCAGCTTATCGGGGGACCTAGCCAAAAACATTCAGTACTTC. It encodes CASSLSGDLAKNIQYF.

This clonotype was counted between two and nine times. The CDR3 DNA reads as TGTGCCAGCAGAATTACCAGGGCTAGCAATCAGCCCCAGCATTTT. Translated: CASRITRASNQPQHF. The chain carries TRBV6-5 and TRBJ1-5, with D possibly being TRBD1 (5 bases). Germline V gene sequence: CDR1 MNHEY, CDR2 SVGAGI. The V gene lost 6 bases and the J gene lost 0 bases, with 12 bases spanning the gap. The CDR3 loop spans 15 amino acids.

J is TRBJ1-6 and V is TRBV3-1, with D hard to call. This CDR3 contains 13 residues. Trimming took off 5 bases at V and 4 bases at J, with 6 bases between the two ends. Germline lookup yields CDR1 LGHDT and CDR2 YNNKEL (reference sequence). In DNA, the CDR3 is TGTGCCAGCAGCGGACGTTATAATTCACCCCTCCACTTT. Amino acid sequence: CASSGRYNSPLHF.

V usage is TRBV6-5 and J usage is TRBJ2-7; TRBD1 matches 8 bases. The CDR3 sequence is 15 residues long. Germline lookup yields CDR1 MNHEY and CDR2 SVGAGI. Trimming took 7 bases from V and 1 from J; bases not matched to a gene: 9. CDR3 coding DNA: TGTGCCAGCACTCAGGGGGCAGGGAATTCCTACGAGCAGTACTTC. Translating it yields CASTQGAGNSYEQYF.

The chain joins TRBV6-2 or TRBV6-3 to TRBJ1-1, with 11 bases fitting TRBD1. The junction had 8 bases not matched to a gene; V was cut back by 2 bases and J by 3 bases. CDR3 length: 17 residues. CDR1 and CDR2 (germline): MNHEY, SVGEGT. CDR3 protein: CASSYGGTGGMDTEAFF. For the CDR3, the DNA is TGTGCCAGCAGTTACGGCGGGACAGGGGGGATGGACACTGAAGCTTTCTTT.

The chain is built from TRBV18 and TRBJ1-1, with TRBD1 matching over 7 bases. Germline CDR1 and CDR2: KGHSH and LQKENI. The CDR3 is made up of 12 amino acids. The J segment lost 8 bases and the V segment lost 3 bases, leaving 3 bases of the junction unmatched. This CDR3 reads CASSPGQSEAFF. CDR3 DNA sequence: TGTGCCAGCTCACCGGGACAGTCGGAAGCTTTCTTT. The full variable domain, rest sourced from reference TRBV18 and TRBJ1-1, is NAGVMQNPRHLVRRRGQEARLRCSPMKGHSHVYWYRQLPEEGLKFMVYLQKENIIDESGMPKERFSAEFPKEGPSILRIQQVVRGDSAAYFCASSPGQSEAFFGQGTRLTVV.

This chain joins TRBV7-3 and TRBJ2-7, with 9 bases fitting TRBD2. Losses at the gene ends were 5 bases for V and 5 bases for J; bases not matched to a gene: 10. CDR1 is SGHTA and CDR2 is FQGTGA in the germline V gene. This CDR3 region has 15 residues. The CDR3 reads CASSPEGSGSHEQYF. The DNA for the CDR3 is TGTGCCAGCAGCCCCGAAGGTAGCGGGAGCCACGAGCAGTACTTC.

The chain joins TRBV12-3 or TRBV12-4 to TRBJ2-7, with D possibly being TRBD1 (6 bases). The V end was cut by 3 bases, the J end by 5 bases, with 14 bases between. This CDR3 contains 14 residues. The CDR3 is CASSFHRDTHEQYF. CDR3 in DNA: TGTGCCAGCAGTTTTCACAGGGATACCCACGAGCAGTACTTC.

This clonotype has only a few counts. V and J are TRBV29-1 and TRBJ2-2, with 7 bases identical to TRBD2. The CDR3 covers 17 residues. Germline loops: CDR1 SQVTM, CDR2 ANQGSEA. J was trimmed by 1 base and V by 0 bases; bases with no gene match: 8. The CDR3 protein is CSVEDQISGQNTGELFF. The CDR3 region has the DNA TGCAGCGTTGAAGATCAAATTAGCGGGCAGAACACCGGGGAGCTGTTTTTT.

The DNA of the CDR3 is TGTGCCAGCAGTCCTGGGACGGGGGTCCAAGAGACCCAGTACTTC. It is translated as CASSPGTGVQETQYF. The chain couples TRBV27 to TRBJ2-5; the D gene is possibly TRBD2 (6 bases). The V gene's germline CDR1 is MNHEY and CDR2 SMNVEV (reference sequence). This CDR3 is built from 15 residues. V shed 5 bases and J shed 1 base, with 14 bases lying between them.

This clonotype was seen a few times. The CDR3 reads CASRGIATDTQYF. The CDR3 DNA sequence: TGTGCCAGCAGGGGGATAGCTACAGATACGCAGTATTTT. The genes are TRBV6-5 and TRBJ2-3; D gene ambiguous. V lost 6 bases to trimming and J lost 3 bases, with 10 bases between them. The CDR3 is 13 residues long. Germline values: CDR1 MNHEY, CDR2 SVGAGI.

This clonotype was found a few times. V usage is TRBV3-1 and J usage is TRBJ2-1, with TRBD1 matching 11 bases. Germline values: CDR1 LGHDT, CDR2 YNNKEL (reference sequence). With V trimmed by 0 bases and J by 8 bases, 6 bases remained unmatched. The CDR3 contains 16 residues. CDR3 nucleotide sequence: TGTGCCAGCAGCCAAGATGGGGACAGGGGGTGGTATGAGCAGTTCTTC. Translating gives CASSQDGDRGWYEQFF.

This clonotype was seen more than once but under ten times. For the CDR3, the DNA is TGTGCCAGCGGCGCGTTTGCCGGGACTAGCGGGAGTTACGAGCAGTACTTC. Translating gives CASGAFAGTSGSYEQYF. V is TRBV4-2 and J is TRBJ2-7; 14 bases map to TRBD2. Germline V gene data show CDR1 as LGHNA and CDR2 as YNFKEQ. There are 17 residues in the CDR3. Trimming removed 8 bases from V and 4 bases from J; junction bases left unmatched: 13.

This clonotype was observed a few times. This chain's CDR3 is CASSRVGGTNTEAFF. As DNA, the CDR3 is TGCGCCAGCAGCCGGGTCGGGGGAACCAACACTGAAGCTTTCTTT. This chain joins TRBV5-1 and TRBJ1-1, with D maybe TRBD1 (5 bases). The CDR3 is made up of 15 amino acids. V lost 4 bases and J lost 2, with 15 bases in between. The germline V gene encodes CDR1 SGHRS and CDR2 YFSETQ.

This clonotype was seen a handful of times. V is TRBV12-3 or TRBV12-4 and J is TRBJ1-1, with D possibly matching TRBD1 (6 bases). V was clipped by 2 bases and J by 6 bases, with 10 bases between them. The CDR3 totals 13 residues. CDR3 nucleotides: TGTGCCAGCAGTTTAAGGGGGAATCCTGAAGCTTTCTTT. Its translation is CASSLRGNPEAFF.

This clonotype was counted a few times. The chain combines TRBV7-9 with TRBJ1-6; D not resolved. Deletions cut 4 bases from V and 8 bases from J, with 12 bases between. Germline assignment: CDR1 SEHNR and CDR2 FQNEAQ (reference sequence). This CDR3 comprises 14 residues. The CDR3 region has the DNA TGTGCCAGCAGCTCTGCAGGAGGGTATTCACCCCTCCACTTT. Its protein product is CASSSAGGYSPLHF.

J is TRBJ2-3 and V is TRBV7-2, with 10 bases aligning to TRBD1. Trimming removed 6 bases from V and 4 bases from J; junction bases left unmatched: 7. CDR3 size: 15 residues. Germline-derived CDR1 and CDR2 are SGHTA and FQGNSA. The CDR3 protein is CASSSDRGRADTQYF. CDR3 nucleotides: TGTGCCAGCAGTTCAGACAGGGGGCGAGCAGATACGCAGTATTTT.

The chain links TRBV11-2 to TRBJ2-7, with D possibly matching TRBD1 (5 bases). The CDR3 consists of 13 residues. Germline V gives CDR1 SGHAT, CDR2 FQNNGV. The ends were cut back, 5 bases at V and 4 bases at J, with 12 bases in the middle. CDR3 DNA sequence: TGTGCCAGCAGCCAAGGACATCTATACGAGCAGTACTTC. Translating it yields CASSQGHLYEQYF.